This passage covers 15 T cell receptor beta chains from one sample sequenced in a study of cytomegalovirus exposure and HLA in healthy donors. The PCR was carried out with 60 Vbeta primers and 13 Jbeta primers. The data were produced by immunoSEQ multiplex PCR, yet TCRdb's version contains in-frame clones alone and is incomplete. In the table there are about 140,000 clones, 70% to 75% of which are singletons. The sample comprised PBMCs. Every receptor here comes from a woman in her twenties or thirties in good health and CMV-seronegative.

The chain combines TRBV23-1 with TRBJ2-7, with 9 bases fitting TRBD1. TRBV23-1 is known as an ORF, though its function is uncertain. The CDR3 covers 20 residues. V shed 0 bases and J 4 bases; nucleotides not matched to a gene: 19. CDR3 in amino acids: CASSQSPSAPHRGRVYEQYV. The CDR3, as DNA: TGCGCCAGCAGTCAATCACCGTCAGCCCCGCACAGGGGGCGAGTGTACGAGCAGTACGTC.

CDR3 in amino acids: CASSLSVLNTEAFF. Here the CDR3 DNA reads TGCGCCAGCAGCTTGTCGGTTTTGAACACTGAAGCTTTCTTT. This chain joins TRBV5-1 and TRBJ1-1; D is unresolved. The CDR3 extends over 14 amino acids. Germline lookup yields CDR1 SGHRS and CDR2 YFSETQ. Between the trimmed V and J ends, which lost 1 base and 0 bases, there was a span of 7 bases.

This clone appeared once. The V gene is TRBV7-9, the J gene TRBJ1-1; 8 bases map to TRBD1. The CDR3 extends over 15 amino acids. Per germline, CDR1 SEHNR and CDR2 FQNEAQ (reference sequence). Trimming took 2 bases from V and 5 from J; bases not matched to a gene: 7. Here the CDR3 DNA reads TGTGCCAGCAGCTTACCGACAGGGGCAGGGACTGAAGCTTTCTTT. The encoded protein is CASSLPTGAGTEAFF. The full variable domain, with the rest looked up from reference TRBV7-9 and TRBJ1-1, is DTGVSQNPRHKITKRGQNVTFRCDPISEHNRLYWYRQTLGQGPEFLTYFQNEAQLEKSRLLSDRFSAERPKGSFSTLEIQRTEQGDSAMYLCASSLPTGAGTEAFFGQGTRLTVV.

V is TRBV5-1 and J is TRBJ1-2, with 8 bases identical to TRBD1. This CDR3 region has 14 residues. CDR1 is SGHRS, CDR2 YFSETQ, per germline. Germline trimming cut 4 bases from V and 8 bases from J; bases unmatched to any gene: 10. This CDR3 is CASSPLTGAEGYTF. The CDR3 bases are TGCGCCAGCAGCCCTCTGACAGGGGCGGAGGGCTACACCTTC.

The J gene is TRBJ1-1, the V gene TRBV7-2; TRBD1 might be the D (6 bases). Per the germline V gene, CDR1 is SGHTA and CDR2 is FQGNSA. The length of the CDR3 is 16 residues. Deletions cut 2 bases from V and 0 bases from J, with 13 bases between. Written as DNA, the CDR3 is TGTGCCAGCAGCTTAAGGGGGATGGGGATGAACACTGAAGCTTTCTTT. Protein sequence: CASSLRGMGMNTEAFF.

The rearrangement joins TRBV28 to TRBJ2-1; TRBD2 agrees at 8 bases. The trim removed 7 bases at V and 2 bases at J, leaving 7 bases unmatched. Germline V lookup: CDR1 MDHEN, CDR2 SYDVKM. The CDR3 extends over 15 amino acids. For the CDR3, the DNA is TGTGCCAGCATCGATAGCGGGACGCCCTACAATGAGCAGTTCTTC. Translated: CASIDSGTPYNEQFF.

J is TRBJ2-3 and V is TRBV14; 7 nucleotides line up with TRBD2. V was pared by 3 bases and J by 3 bases, with 12 bases of the junction left unmatched. CDR3 length: 17 residues. The germline V gene has CDR1 SGHDN and CDR2 FVKESK. The CDR3 sequence is CASSQRAVGGLTDTQYF. DNA for the CDR3: TGTGCCAGCAGCCAGAGAGCCGTGGGAGGGCTAACAGATACGCAGTATTTT.

The V gene is TRBV7-2, the J gene TRBJ1-6; D possibly corresponds to TRBD1 (6 bases). V was clipped by 5 bases and J by 8 bases, with 22 bases between them. The CDR3 has 17 residues. Germline V gene sequence: CDR1 SGHTA, CDR2 FQGNSA. The CDR3, as DNA: TGTGCCAGCAGCCCAGACAGGCCTAACTTTACATATTCACCCCTCCACTTT. It is translated as CASSPDRPNFTYSPLHF. Complete variable domain (other parts from reference TRBV7-2 and TRBJ1-6): GAGVSQSPSNKVTEKGKDVELRCDPISGHTALYWYRQSLGQGLEFLIYFQGNSAPDKSGLPSDRFSAERTGGSVSTLTIQRTQQEDSAVYLCASSPDRPNFTYSPLHFGNGTRLTVT.

The V and J genes are TRBV2 and TRBJ2-7; 10 positions match TRBD2. Germline V lookup: CDR1 SNHLY, CDR2 FYNNEI. The J segment lost 6 bases and the V segment lost 4 bases, leaving 6 bases of the junction unmatched. The CDR3 extends over 14 amino acids. This CDR3 reads CASSALAGVGEQYF. DNA of the CDR3: TGTGCCAGCAGTGCCCTAGCGGGAGTCGGCGAGCAGTACTTC.

With respect to this clone: Additional DNA sequences in this sample encode the identical CDR3. The V call is TRBV28, the J call TRBJ2-2, with D possibly being TRBD1 (5 bases). The V gene lost 2 bases and the J gene lost 5 bases, with 12 bases spanning the gap. Germline V gene lookup returns CDR1 MDHEN and CDR2 SYDVKM. The CDR3 has 15 amino acids. The CDR3 protein is CASSLGTGHTGELFF. The CDR3 region has the DNA TGTGCCAGCAGTTTAGGTACAGGACATACCGGGGAGCTGTTTTTT.

V is TRBV4-1 and J is TRBJ1-5; D is ambiguous. The ends were cut back, 2 bases at V and 0 bases at J, with 5 bases in the middle. The CDR3 runs to 14 residues. Germline V CDR1 and CDR2: MGHRA, YSYEKL. For the CDR3, the DNA is TGCGCCAGCAGCCAATCCTATAGCAATCAGCCCCAGCATTTT. Residues: CASSQSYSNQPQHF.

The rearrangement uses TRBV7-2 and TRBJ2-1; D is undetermined. The CDR3 covers 13 residues. V gave up 5 bases and J gave up 3 bases, with 8 bases separating them. The germline gives CDR1 SGHTA, CDR2 FQGNSA. CDR3 coding DNA: TGTGCCAGCAGCCCTAGAAACTACAATGAGCAGTTCTTC. Translated: CASSPRNYNEQFF.

The chain's CDR3 is CASSPPDRAYTF. The CDR3 coding sequence is TGTGCCAGCAGCCCGCCGGACAGGGCCTACACCTTC. The J gene is TRBJ1-2, the V gene TRBV28; 8 bases match TRBD1. The CDR3 runs to 12 residues. V shed 6 bases, J shed 10 bases, and the junction held 7 bases outside the gene matches. Germline loops: CDR1 MDHEN, CDR2 SYDVKM.

V and J are TRBV5-4 and TRBJ1-2, with 7 nucleotides matching TRBD1. This CDR3 comprises 18 residues. Germline V gene lookup returns CDR1 SGHNT and CDR2 YYREEE (reference sequence). With 4 bases clipped from V and 8 bases from J, the junction kept 23 bases outside the gene matches. DNA for the CDR3: TGTGCCAGCAGCCCCCGCGGACAGGCCCTGCTCCCCTTAGGCGGCTACACCTTC. Translated, it gives CASSPRGQALLPLGGYTF.

This clone was counted only a few times. The CDR3 loop is CASSIGRGDLPEQYV. CDR3 in DNA: TGTGCCAGTAGTATAGGCAGGGGGGACTTGCCGGAGCAGTACGTC. The chain has TRBV19 and TRBJ2-7; possibly TRBD1 for D (7 bases). Germline assignment: CDR1 LNHDA and CDR2 SQIVND (reference sequence). The CDR3 has 15 amino acids. The V end was cut by 1 base, the J end by 7 bases, with 17 bases between.